The 27 T cell receptor beta chains listed next were all sequenced from one sample in a study of blood T cell repertoires in COVID-19. The data were produced by immunoSEQ multiplex PCR, yet TCRdb's version contains in-frame clones alone and is incomplete. The table records 150,000 to 170,000 clones, around 85% of them present only once. Input material: peripheral blood. The receptors were sampled from a woman aged 55-75 years with acute or convalescent COVID-19.

The chain is built from TRBV7-9 and TRBJ1-4; D is ambiguous. Trimming stripped 3 bases from V and 0 bases from J, with 5 bases between. The CDR3 is made up of 14 amino acids. Germline V gene data show CDR1 as SEHNR and CDR2 as FQNEAQ (reference sequence). CDR3 region: CASSLGSTNEKLFF. The CDR3, as DNA: TGTGCCAGCAGCTTGGGCTCAACTAATGAAAAACTGTTTTTT.

The chain uses TRBV28 and TRBJ1-2, with D possibly matching TRBD1 (5 bases). The CDR3 has 11 residues. V gave up 7 bases and J gave up 4 bases, with 7 bases separating them. Germline CDR1 is MDHEN and CDR2 is SYDVKM. CDR3 DNA: TGTGCCAGCACCGGGGGCTATGGCTACACCTTC. Translation gives CASTGGYGYTF.

The chain couples TRBV19 to TRBJ1-1, with 7 bases matching TRBD1. Germline CDR1 is LNHDA and CDR2 is SQIVND (reference sequence). J was trimmed by 0 bases and V by 4 bases; bases with no gene match: 2. The CDR3 is 14 residues long. The CDR3 is CASSRQGLNTEAFF. The CDR3 DNA is TGTGCCAGTAGTAGACAGGGCCTGAACACTGAAGCTTTCTTT.

This clone showed up just a few times. The chain uses TRBV30 and TRBJ1-4, with 12 bases fitting TRBD1. Germline-derived CDR1 and CDR2 are GTSNPN and SVGIG (reference sequence). This CDR3 has 14 residues. After removal of 5 bases from V and 7 bases from J, the junction contained 5 bases not matched to a gene. The CDR3 sequence is CAWGGQGASEKLFF. In DNA, the CDR3 is TGTGCCTGGGGGGGACAGGGGGCTTCTGAAAAACTGTTTTTT.

The chain recombines TRBV7-3 with TRBJ2-5, with a tentative D call TRBD1 (5 bases). Germline V gene sequence: CDR1 SGHTA, CDR2 FQGTGA. This CDR3 has 14 residues. V lost 0 bases and J 2 bases, leaving 7 bases between the germline ends. CDR3 in amino acids: CASSLTGAQETQYF. The DNA of the CDR3 is TGTGCCAGCAGCTTAACTGGGGCTCAAGAGACCCAGTACTTC.

The chain joins TRBV27 to TRBJ2-1, with D possibly TRBD1 on 5 matching bases. V dropped 2 bases and J dropped 2 bases, with 7 bases sitting between them. The CDR3 is 14 amino acids. From germline, CDR1 is MNHEY and CDR2 SMNVEV (reference sequence). CDR3 residues: CASSLDSPYNEQFF. CDR3 coding DNA: TGTGCCAGCAGTTTAGACAGCCCCTACAATGAGCAGTTCTTC.

The CDR3 sequence: CASSTTGTGNTIYF. DNA for the CDR3: TGTGCCAGTAGTACAACAGGGACTGGAAACACCATATATTTT. The chain combines TRBV19 with TRBJ1-3, with D possibly being TRBD1 (6 bases). This CDR3 has 14 amino acids. CDR1 is LNHDA and CDR2 is SQIVND in the germline V gene (reference sequence). The ends were cut back, 4 bases at V and 2 bases at J, with 9 bases in the middle. Based on the CDR3 plus reference TRBV19 and TRBJ1-3, the full variable domain is DGGITQSPKYLFRKEGQNVTLSCEQNLNHDAMYWYRQDPGQGLRLIYYSQIVNDFQKGDIAEGYSVSREKKESFPLTVTSAQKNPTAFYLCASSTTGTGNTIYFGEGSWLTVV.

The CDR3 sequence: CASSNGLQETQYF. The CDR3 nucleotides are TGCGCCAGCAGCAACGGACTGCAAGAGACCCAGTACTTC. The chain couples TRBV5-1 to TRBJ2-5, with D tentatively TRBD2 (5 bases). Germline lookup yields CDR1 SGHRS and CDR2 YFSETQ. V was trimmed by 4 bases and J by 2 bases, leaving 9 bases between them. The length of the CDR3 is 13 residues.

The chain joins TRBV7-3 to TRBJ1-1, with a weak D call TRBD1 (5 bases). This CDR3 is built from 13 residues. Trimming removed 4 bases from V and 3 bases from J, with 9 bases in between. CDR1 is SGHTA, CDR2 FQGTGA, per germline. CDR3 in amino acids: CASSSRVDTEAFF. For the CDR3, the DNA is TGTGCCAGCAGCTCCAGGGTCGACACTGAAGCTTTCTTT.

The DNA of the CDR3 is TGTGCCAGCAGTCCGTCGGGTTCGAATTCACCCCTCCACTTT. It is translated as CASSPSGSNSPLHF. The chain links TRBV28 to TRBJ1-6; D is unresolved. The germline V gene has CDR1 MDHEN and CDR2 SYDVKM. The germline V and J ends were trimmed by 5 bases and 7 bases, with 12 bases remaining between them. The CDR3 runs to 14 residues.

The chain links TRBV21-1 to TRBJ2-7; the D segment call TRBD1 is taken from the table without a DNA check. TRBV21-1 is assigned pseudogene status. There are 19 residues in the CDR3. CDR3 in DNA: TGTGCCATCGTCCATAATGAACCTAGGAGTGGGACAGGGGTCTACGAGCAGTACTTC. The encoded protein is CAIVHNEPRSGTGVYEQYF.

V and J are TRBV2 and TRBJ1-1; a weak D match, TRBD1 (5 bases). The CDR3 has 14 residues. Germline CDR1 reads SNHLY; CDR2 reads FYNNEI. V was pared by 5 bases and J by 0 bases, with 10 bases between. In DNA, the CDR3 is TGTGCCAGCAGTTTCGGGGGTCTGAACACTGAAGCTTTCTTT. It codes for CASSFGGLNTEAFF.

This rearrangement joins TRBV28 to TRBJ1-4; D gene uncertain. Germline CDR1 and CDR2: MDHEN and SYDVKM. This CDR3 comprises 15 residues. Trimming pared 5 bases from V and 8 bases from J, leaving 18 bases between. This CDR3 reads CASSPPGAPGEKLFF. The DNA of the CDR3 is TGTGCCAGCAGTCCCCCGGGAGCCCCAGGCGAAAAACTGTTTTTT.

The rearrangement links TRBV5-6 to TRBJ2-7; the D is unclear. CDR1 and CDR2 from the germline V gene are SGHDT and YYEEEE. This CDR3 comprises 11 residues. V lost 0 bases and J lost 5, with 3 bases in between. The CDR3 spells CASSLGNEQYF. The CDR3 nucleotides read TGTGCCAGCAGCTTGGGTAACGAGCAGTACTTC. Supplemented by reference TRBV5-6 and TRBJ2-7, the full variable domain reads DAGVTQSPTHLIKTRGQQVTLRCSPKSGHDTVSWYQQALGQGPQFIFQYYEEEERQRGNFPDRFSGHQFPNYSSELNVNALLLGDSALYLCASSLGNEQYFGPGTRLTVT.

The rearrangement uses TRBV18 and TRBJ1-4; perhaps TRBD1 as D (5 bases). V was pared by 3 bases and J by 4 bases, with 9 bases between. This CDR3 region has 14 residues. Germline CDR1 is KGHSH and CDR2 is LQKENI. The CDR3 spells CASSPRQSNEKLFF. DNA for the CDR3: TGTGCCAGCTCACCGAGACAGAGTAATGAAAAACTGTTTTTT.

A few counts support this clone. CDR3 residues: CATSRDGGSPLHF. CDR3 nucleotides: TGTGCCACCAGCAGAGATGGAGGTTCACCCCTCCACTTT. The chain combines TRBV15 with TRBJ1-6; unclear D gene. Trimming cost V 0 bases and J 9 bases, with 6 bases left between them. This CDR3 is 13 amino acids long. Looked up from germline, CDR1 is LNHNV and CDR2 is YYDKDF (reference sequence).

The rearrangement uses TRBV19 and TRBJ1-2; 8 bases are a match to TRBD1. V dropped 2 bases and J dropped 8; count of bases not matched to a gene: 7. Germline loops: CDR1 LNHDA, CDR2 SQIVND (reference sequence). There are 14 residues in the CDR3. This CDR3 is CASSITRTGQGYTF. Written as DNA, the CDR3 is TGTGCCAGTAGTATAACCCGGACAGGGCAAGGCTACACCTTC.

The V call is TRBV7-9, the J call TRBJ2-5; possible D gene TRBD1, 6 bases. Looked up from germline, CDR1 is SEHNR and CDR2 is FQNEAQ (reference sequence). The CDR3 sequence is 15 residues long. The V and J ends lost 3 bases and 4 bases respectively, with 15 bases between them. CDR3 in DNA: TGTGCCAGCAGCTTGATACAGGGTTGGGGAGAGACCCAGTACTTC. As protein: CASSLIQGWGETQYF.

This chain joins TRBV28 and TRBJ1-3, with no clear D. This CDR3 is built from 14 residues. Looked up from germline, CDR1 is MDHEN and CDR2 is SYDVKM. V lost 6 bases and J 0 bases, leaving 9 bases between the germline ends. The CDR3 sequence: CASRLGSSGNTIYF. Written as DNA, the CDR3 is TGTGCCAGCAGGTTGGGCTCCTCTGGAAACACCATATATTTT.

V usage is TRBV5-6 and J usage is TRBJ2-5; D possibly corresponds to TRBD1 (5 bases). Germline V gene sequence: CDR1 SGHDT, CDR2 YYEEEE. V lost 4 bases, J lost 1 base, and 8 bases lay in between. This CDR3 comprises 13 residues. The CDR3: CASSPDTQETQYF. The CDR3 nucleotides are TGTGCCAGCAGCCCGGACACCCAAGAGACCCAGTACTTC.

The chain is built from TRBV9 and TRBJ2-5; the match to TRBD2 covers 9 bases. J gave up 5 bases and V 3 bases, and 14 bases lay outside the gene matches. CDR1 is SGDLS, CDR2 YYNGEE, per germline. The CDR3 length is 17 residues. The CDR3 DNA follows: TGTGCCAGCAGCGGGGGGGCTAGCGGGGCCCTCGGGGAGACCCAGTACTTC. It yields the protein CASSGGASGALGETQYF.

V usage is TRBV30 and J usage is TRBJ2-1, with D tentatively TRBD2 (5 bases). Trimming cost V 0 bases and J 7 bases, with 7 bases left between them. The CDR3 loop spans 12 amino acids. CDR1 and CDR2 from the germline V gene are GTSNPN and SVGIG (reference sequence). The CDR3 DNA sequence: TGTGCCTGGAGTGTGACGGGGAATGAGCAGTTCTTC. It encodes CAWSVTGNEQFF.

The chain joins TRBV30 to TRBJ2-5, with D perhaps matching TRBD1 (6 bases). V was clipped by 1 base and J by 9 bases, with 15 bases between them. The CDR3 has 13 amino acids. CDR1 and CDR2 from the germline V gene are GTSNPN and SVGIG (reference sequence). In DNA, the CDR3 is TGTGCCTGGAGTGGCTCAGGGGTGGGGGCCCAGTACTTC. Its protein product is CAWSGSGVGAQYF.

The rearrangement joins TRBV5-1 to TRBJ2-2; 7 bases are a match to TRBD2. CDR1 is SGHRS and CDR2 is YFSETQ in the germline V gene. V lost 2 bases and J lost 0; bases outside the gene matches: 1. The CDR3 spans 15 residues. The CDR3, as DNA: TGCGCCAGCAGCTTTGCGGGGGCGAACACCGGGGAGCTGTTTTTT. This encodes CASSFAGANTGELFF.

This clone was recorded once. V is TRBV5-1 and J is TRBJ1-2, with 8 bases fitting TRBD1. The CDR3 has 14 amino acids. V trimming: 4 bases; J trimming: 8 bases; junction bases outside the gene matches: 10. From germline, CDR1 is SGHRS and CDR2 YFSETQ. Here the CDR3 DNA reads TGCGCCAGCAGCACCATGGACAGGGACGGGGGCTACACCTTC. Protein: CASSTMDRDGGYTF.

The V gene is TRBV3-1 (or the pseudogene TRBV3-2), the J gene TRBJ1-2; 10 nucleotides match TRBD1. Germline CDR1 reads LGHDT; CDR2 reads YNNKEL (reference sequence). V shed 1 base, J shed 8 bases, and the junction held 4 bases outside the gene matches. The CDR3 length is 14 residues. The CDR3 is CASSQGQGARGYTF. CDR3 in DNA: TGTGCCAGCAGCCAAGGACAGGGGGCGCGAGGCTACACCTTC.

This sequence joins TRBV11-3 and TRBJ2-3; 12 bases are shared with TRBD2. Germline lookup yields CDR1 SGHNT and CDR2 YENEEA. This CDR3 comprises 16 residues. V shed 5 bases, J shed 0 bases, and the junction held 3 bases outside the gene matches. The CDR3 DNA is TGTGCCAGCAGCCGGACTAGCGGGACTAGCACAGATACGCAGTATTTT. It yields the protein CASSRTSGTSTDTQYF.